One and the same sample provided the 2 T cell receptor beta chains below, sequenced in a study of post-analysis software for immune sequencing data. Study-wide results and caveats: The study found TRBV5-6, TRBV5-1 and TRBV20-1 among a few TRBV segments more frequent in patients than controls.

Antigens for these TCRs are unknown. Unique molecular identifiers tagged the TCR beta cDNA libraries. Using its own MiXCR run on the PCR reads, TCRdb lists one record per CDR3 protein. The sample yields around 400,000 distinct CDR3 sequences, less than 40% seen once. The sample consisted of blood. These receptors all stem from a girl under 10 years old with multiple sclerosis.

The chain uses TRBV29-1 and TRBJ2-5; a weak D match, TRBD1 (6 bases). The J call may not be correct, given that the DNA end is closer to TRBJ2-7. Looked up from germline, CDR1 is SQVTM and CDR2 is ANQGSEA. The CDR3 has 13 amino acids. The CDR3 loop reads CSAPQGRGYEQYF. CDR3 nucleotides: TGCAGCGCGCCACAGGGCCGCGGGTACGAGCAGTACTTC.

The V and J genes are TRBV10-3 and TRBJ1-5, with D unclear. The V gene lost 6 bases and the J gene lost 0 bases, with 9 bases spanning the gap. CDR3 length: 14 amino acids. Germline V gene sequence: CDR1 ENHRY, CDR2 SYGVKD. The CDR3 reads CAIRRRYSNQPQHF. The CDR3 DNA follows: TGTGCCATCAGAAGACGGTATAGCAATCAGCCCCAGCATTTT.